This T cell receptor (beta chain) was documented in a study of blood T cell repertoires in COVID-19. Study at large: Samples came from the United States, Italy and Spain, spanning acute and convalescent COVID-19.

Sequenced by immunoSEQ multiplex PCR; TCRdb stores in-frame clones only, minus some. The sample lists 200,000 to 250,000 clones; 82% were seen once. CDR3 length equals 12 residues. Germline V gives CDR1 SQVTM, CDR2 ANQGSEA. V lost 4 bases and J lost 2, with 7 bases in between. The V call is TRBV29-1, the J call TRBJ2-3; no definite D call. Sequencing was done on a sample of peripheral blood. The sequence derives from a woman older than 75 with COVID-19, enrolled during active disease. In DNA, the CDR3 is TGCAGCGTTGGGGCCCTCACAGATACGCAGTATTTT. Translation gives CSVGALTDTQYF.